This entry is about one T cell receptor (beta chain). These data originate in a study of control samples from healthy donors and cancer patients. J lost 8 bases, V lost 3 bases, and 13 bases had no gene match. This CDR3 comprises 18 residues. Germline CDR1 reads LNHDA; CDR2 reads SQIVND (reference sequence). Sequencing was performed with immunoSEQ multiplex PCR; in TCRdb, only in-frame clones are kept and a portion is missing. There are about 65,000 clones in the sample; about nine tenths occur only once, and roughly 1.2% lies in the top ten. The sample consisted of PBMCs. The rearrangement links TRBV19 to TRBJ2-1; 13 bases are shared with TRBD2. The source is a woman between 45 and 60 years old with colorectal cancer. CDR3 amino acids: CASSMGRGVLAGGYEQFF. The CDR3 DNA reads TGTGCCAGTAGTATGGGACGGGGAGTACTAGCGGGAGGGTATGAGCAGTTCTTC.